Listed below are T cell receptor beta chains from one sample, sequenced in a study of blood T cell repertoires in COVID-19. Sequencing was performed with immunoSEQ multiplex PCR; in TCRdb, only in-frame clones are kept and a portion is missing. The sample records 60,000 to 80,000 clones, around 85% being singletons. The sequencing input was peripheral blood. The source of these receptors is a man in his fifties or sixties with acute or convalescent COVID-19. Both conserved end residues are part of each CDR3. The D gene is left open where the match is weak. Clone size is given for some rows only: seen once, a few or many times, or a class if the clone is expanded.

V gene: TRBV18; D gene: .; clone size: .; J gene: TRBJ2-5; CDR3 length: 16; CDR3 protein: CASQRTSGTLQETQYF
V gene: TRBV7-3; D gene: .; clone size: once; J gene: TRBJ1-2; CDR3 length: 16; CDR3 protein: CASSLNGGVPSYGYTF
V gene: TRBV4-1; D gene: TRBD1; clone size: once; J gene: TRBJ2-7; CDR3 length: 16; CDR3 protein: CASSHVWTGKVYEQYF
V gene: TRBV5-1; D gene: TRBD2; clone size: .; J gene: TRBJ2-1; CDR3 length: 14; CDR3 protein: CASSLKRGGQEQFF
V gene: TRBV25-1; D gene: .; clone size: .; J gene: TRBJ1-1; CDR3 length: 14; CDR3 protein: CASSESTRRNLAFF
V gene: TRBV5-4; D gene: .; clone size: once; J gene: TRBJ2-7; CDR3 length: 12; CDR3 protein: CASSPGGAMQYF
V gene: TRBV6-6; D gene: .; clone size: .; J gene: TRBJ1-6; CDR3 length: 12; CDR3 protein: CATSVGDSPLHF
V gene: TRBV5-1; D gene: TRBD2; clone size: .; J gene: TRBJ2-3; CDR3 length: 21; CDR3 protein: CASSLAYSGTSGPLDTDTQYF
V gene: TRBV29-1; D gene: TRBD1; clone size: .; J gene: TRBJ2-7; CDR3 length: 13; CDR3 protein: CSVEVETGLEQYF
V gene: TRBV2; D gene: .; clone size: .; J gene: TRBJ2-2; CDR3 length: 13; CDR3 protein: CASTQGMDGELFF
V gene: TRBV6-5; D gene: TRBD2; clone size: .; J gene: TRBJ2-7; CDR3 length: 15; CDR3 protein: CASSYRASGSDEQYF
V gene: TRBV29-1; D gene: TRBD1; clone size: .; J gene: TRBJ1-2; CDR3 length: 13; CDR3 protein: CSVEGTGAYGYTF
V gene: TRBV25-1; D gene: .; clone size: .; J gene: TRBJ2-6; CDR3 length: 14; CDR3 protein: CASSDNSGANVLTF
V gene: TRBV23-1; D gene: .; clone size: .; J gene: TRBJ2-7; CDR3 length: 14; CDR3 protein: CASSQPTQKYEQYF
V gene: TRBV3-1/TRBV3-2; D gene: TRBD2; clone size: .; J gene: TRBJ2-5; CDR3 length: 17; CDR3 protein: CASSQLAGGGTQETQYF
V gene: TRBV7-2; D gene: .; clone size: .; J gene: TRBJ2-5; CDR3 length: 12; CDR3 protein: CASSSDQETQYF
V gene: TRBV6-1; D gene: .; clone size: .; J gene: TRBJ2-3; CDR3 length: 15; CDR3 protein: CASSEVLTVSDTQYF
V gene: TRBV3-1/TRBV3-2; D gene: TRBD2; clone size: .; J gene: TRBJ2-5; CDR3 length: 15; CDR3 protein: CASSPGGTLQETQYF
V gene: TRBV27; D gene: .; clone size: .; J gene: TRBJ1-5; CDR3 length: 14; CDR3 protein: CASSWASGGQPQHF
V gene: TRBV25-1; D gene: .; clone size: once; J gene: TRBJ1-2; CDR3 length: 14; CDR3 protein: CASSEVSVNYGYTF
V gene: TRBV9; D gene: TRBD1; clone size: once; J gene: TRBJ1-1; CDR3 length: 15; CDR3 protein: CASSRLTGTNTEAFF
V gene: TRBV28; D gene: .; clone size: .; J gene: TRBJ2-2; CDR3 length: 15; CDR3 protein: CASSSWTVNTGELFF
V gene: TRBV6-5; D gene: .; clone size: once; J gene: TRBJ1-2; CDR3 length: 12; CDR3 protein: CASSRFNYGYTF
V gene: TRBV5-4; D gene: .; clone size: .; J gene: TRBJ2-5; CDR3 length: 16; CDR3 protein: CASSHRAGPTGETQYF
V gene: TRBV19; D gene: .; clone size: .; J gene: TRBJ2-1; CDR3 length: 16; CDR3 protein: CASSRDSLFPYNEQFF
V gene: TRBV12-5; D gene: TRBD2; clone size: .; J gene: TRBJ2-3; CDR3 length: 16; CDR3 protein: CASGLVGLAGTDTQYF